These 24 T cell receptor beta chains were all obtained from the same sample, sequenced in a study of ipilimumab plus nivolumab after autologous stem cell transplantation. Sequenced by immunoSEQ multiplex PCR; TCRdb stores in-frame clones only, minus some. The table lists about 23,000 clones, approximately 73% of them singletons, with 23% in the top ten. This specimen was PBMCs, taken in a trial of ipilimumab plus nivolumab as post-transplant consolidation. These receptors all come from a male donor with diffuse large B-cell lymphoma.

This clone was recorded once. This chain links TRBV27 with TRBJ1-5; 7 bases are a match to TRBD1. The CDR3 loop spans 16 amino acids. Germline V lookup: CDR1 MNHEY, CDR2 SMNVEV (reference sequence). V was clipped by 5 bases and J by 9 bases; unmatched bases: 16. The CDR3 DNA follows: TGTGCCAGCAGTGAAAGAGGAGGGGGCGGGGGCAGGCCCCAGCATTTT. Translating it yields CASSERGGGGGRPQHF.

The chain combines TRBV6-1 with TRBJ1-1; no definite D call. The CDR3 covers 15 residues. V shed 2 bases and J shed 4 bases, with 14 bases lying between them. The germline V gene has CDR1 MNHNS and CDR2 SASEGT. CDR3 protein: CASSEHHSWTTEAFF. The CDR3 DNA follows: TGTGCCAGCAGTGAACACCACAGTTGGACCACTGAAGCTTTCTTT.

The chain is built from TRBV2 and TRBJ1-2, with a possible D match to TRBD1 (6 bases). The CDR3 is made up of 15 amino acids. In germline, CDR1 is SNHLY, CDR2 FYNNEI. Trimming removed 4 bases at V and 0 bases at J, with 12 bases between. The CDR3 sequence is CASSVFGTTNYGYTF. The CDR3 nucleotides read TGTGCCAGCAGTGTATTTGGGACAACTAACTATGGCTACACCTTC.

V usage is TRBV29-1 and J usage is TRBJ2-3, with D tentatively TRBD1 or TRBD2 (7 bases each). Trimming left V 7 bases short and J 1 base short, with 15 bases between. From germline, CDR1 is SQVTM and CDR2 ANQGSEA. This CDR3 has 14 amino acids. The CDR3 nucleotides are TGCAGCGCCACAGGGGCGGGAGGCACAGATACGCAGTATTTT. Encoded protein: CSATGAGGTDTQYF.

The chain recombines TRBV6-1 with TRBJ2-7; either TRBD1 or TRBD2 may fit D (5 bases each). The CDR3 has 13 residues. V dropped 10 bases and J dropped 7 bases, with 20 bases sitting between them. Looked up from germline, CDR1 is MNHNS and CDR2 is SASEGT. The CDR3 coding sequence is TGTGCCACCCAGGGCTCCCCATCGGGGGAGCAGTACTTC. Translating it yields CATQGSPSGEQYF.

The chain joins TRBV7-2 to TRBJ2-7; 13 positions agree with TRBD2. The CDR3 has 15 amino acids. The V gene's germline CDR1 is SGHTA and CDR2 FQGNSA. V lost 2 bases to trimming and J lost 7 bases; unmatched junction nucleotides: 5. CDR3 sequence (DNA): TGTGCCAGCAGCTTAATAGGGACTAGCGGGATGGAGCAGTACTTC. It is translated as CASSLIGTSGMEQYF.

This chain's CDR3 is CASSLPVSSYNEQFF. The CDR3, as DNA: TGTGCCAGCAGTCTTCCGGTGAGCTCCTACAATGAGCAGTTCTTC. The chain has TRBV6-6 and TRBJ2-1; the D is unclear. V shed 5 bases and J shed 0 bases, with 11 bases lying between them. Germline loops: CDR1 MNHNY, CDR2 SVGAGI (reference sequence). This CDR3 has 15 residues.

This clone occurred once. The J gene is TRBJ2-5, the V gene TRBV7-9; 8 nucleotides align to TRBD1. V was pared by 6 bases and J by 5 bases, with 5 bases of the junction left unmatched. From germline, CDR1 is SEHNR and CDR2 FQNEAQ (reference sequence). This CDR3 has 13 amino acids. The CDR3 sequence is CASSLWTGETQYF. The CDR3 DNA follows: TGTGCCAGCAGTCTTTGGACAGGGGAGACCCAGTACTTC.

The rearrangement links TRBV5-1 to TRBJ2-1, with 7 nucleotides matching TRBD1. Germline loops: CDR1 SGHRS, CDR2 YFSETQ. J gave up 1 base and V 4 bases, and 5 bases lay outside the gene matches. The CDR3 is 15 residues long. As DNA, the CDR3 is TGCGCCAGCAGCAACCGACAGGGATCCTACAATGAGCAGTTCTTC. Protein sequence: CASSNRQGSYNEQFF. The variable domain in full, completed from reference TRBV5-1 and TRBJ2-1, reads KAGVTQTPRYLIKTRGQQVTLSCSPISGHRSVSWYQQTPGQGLQFLFEYFSETQRNKGNFPGRFSGRQFSNSRSEMNVSTLELGDSALYLCASSNRQGSYNEQFFGPGTRLTVL.

The chain is built from TRBV19 and TRBJ2-7, with D hard to call. Germline V lookup: CDR1 LNHDA, CDR2 SQIVND (reference sequence). The CDR3 has 13 amino acids. V was trimmed by 1 base and J by 5 bases, leaving 9 bases between them. CDR3 coding DNA: TGTGCCAGTAGTATAGTCCAGGCCCACGAGCAGTACTTC. Its translation is CASSIVQAHEQYF.

The chain employs TRBV5-6 and TRBJ1-2; possible D gene TRBD1, 5 bases. Trimming removed 4 bases at V and 4 bases at J, with 14 bases between. The germline V gene encodes CDR1 SGHDT and CDR2 YYEEEE. The CDR3 is 14 amino acids. For the CDR3, the DNA is TGTGCCAGCAGCGCGCAGGGTAGTCTCTATGGCTACACCTTC. This encodes CASSAQGSLYGYTF.

The chain couples TRBV15 to TRBJ1-3; D call uncertain. This CDR3 region has 15 residues. Germline V CDR1 and CDR2: LNHNV, YYDKDF (reference sequence). The V and J ends lost 6 bases and 2 bases respectively, with 14 bases between them. CDR3 DNA: TGTGCCACCAGAATCGGCGGGCTCCCTGGAAACACCATATATTTT. Translation gives CATRIGGLPGNTIYF.

This chain links TRBV23-1 with TRBJ2-5; the D gene is possibly TRBD2 (5 bases). TRBV23-1 is filed as an ORF, its function uncertain. There are 13 residues in the CDR3. The V gene lost 6 bases and the J gene lost 6 bases, with 14 bases spanning the gap. Written as DNA, the CDR3 is TGCGCCAGCAGACTAGTTATCGTCCAGACCCAGTACTTC. Protein sequence: CASRLVIVQTQYF.

CDR3 residues: CASSSGLAGVSLGETQYF. The CDR3 DNA reads TGTGCCAGCAGCTCCGGACTAGCGGGGGTTTCTTTGGGAGAGACCCAGTACTTC. The chain uses TRBV5-8 and TRBJ2-5; 13 positions match TRBD2. The CDR3 consists of 18 residues. V lost 3 bases, J lost 4 bases, and 12 bases stayed unmatched. The V gene's germline CDR1 is SGHTS and CDR2 YDEGEE.

The CDR3 sequence is CASSPGSGIHNEQFF. DNA of the CDR3: TGTGCCAGCTCACCCGGATCAGGGATCCACAATGAGCAGTTCTTC. The V and J genes are TRBV18 and TRBJ2-1, with a possible D match to TRBD1 (5 bases). The CDR3 runs to 15 residues. The germline V gene encodes CDR1 KGHSH and CDR2 LQKENI. V lost 3 bases, J lost 5 bases, and 14 bases lay in between.

This clone came up a few times. This chain links TRBV29-1 with TRBJ2-5; D perhaps matches TRBD1 (6 bases). The CDR3 length is 12 residues. Trimming took 6 bases from V and 4 from J, leaving 12 bases between them. The germline CDR1 and CDR2 sequences are SQVTM and ANQGSEA. The DNA for the CDR3 is TGCAGCGTCGGGGACATTGGAGAGACCCAGTACTTC. Translated, it gives CSVGDIGETQYF.

This clone showed up just once. This chain joins TRBV19 and TRBJ1-4; TRBD1 matches at 9 bases. Germline V gene lookup returns CDR1 LNHDA and CDR2 SQIVND (reference sequence). V shed 3 bases and J 3 bases; nucleotides not matched to a gene: 8. The CDR3 is 17 amino acids. The CDR3 coding sequence is TGTGCCAGTAGTATGGTAACAGGGGGCTGGGCTAATGAAAAACTGTTTTTT. This gives the protein CASSMVTGGWANEKLFF.

The chain is built from TRBV4-2 and TRBJ2-3; a possible D gene is TRBD2 (6 bases). This CDR3 contains 18 residues. V lost 8 bases to trimming and J lost 1 base, with 25 bases between them. Germline CDR1 and CDR2: LGHNA and YNFKEQ. The CDR3 loop reads CASSWRRGGRKRTDTQYF. Here the CDR3 DNA reads TGTGCCAGCTCCTGGAGGCGTGGAGGGAGGAAGCGCACAGATACGCAGTATTTT.

The rearrangement links TRBV5-6 to TRBJ1-3; TRBD1 agrees at 9 bases. CDR1 is SGHDT and CDR2 is YYEEEE in the germline V gene. This CDR3 comprises 15 residues. Trimming cost V 3 bases and J 4 bases; bases outside gene matches: 5. The CDR3 DNA reads as TGTGCCAGCAGCTACGACAGGGGGTTAGGAAACACCATATATTTT. Protein sequence: CASSYDRGLGNTIYF. Combining the CDR3 with reference TRBV5-6 and TRBJ1-3 gives the whole variable domain DAGVTQSPTHLIKTRGQQVTLRCSPKSGHDTVSWYQQALGQGPQFIFQYYEEEERQRGNFPDRFSGHQFPNYSSELNVNALLLGDSALYLCASSYDRGLGNTIYFGEGSWLTVV.

The chain has TRBV6-1 and TRBJ1-4, with D unresolved. V was shortened by 6 bases and J by 7 bases, with 15 bases between the two germline ends. Germline V lookup: CDR1 MNHNS, CDR2 SASEGT. The CDR3 runs to 14 residues. CDR3 DNA sequence: TGTGCCAGCAGGAGTCGGGGAGGCGGTGAAAAACTGTTTTTT. Its protein product is CASRSRGGGEKLFF.

The gene calls are TRBV5-1 and TRBJ2-5; TRBD2 is a possible D gene (6 bases). This CDR3 comprises 14 residues. V lost 4 bases to trimming and J lost 5 bases, with 15 bases between them. In germline, CDR1 is SGHRS, CDR2 YFSETQ. The CDR3 protein is CASSLESGGETQYF. The DNA for the CDR3 is TGCGCCAGCAGCCTCGAGAGCGGAGGGGAGACCCAGTACTTC.

V usage is TRBV2 and J usage is TRBJ2-7; no definite D call. CDR3 length: 12 amino acids. Trimming cost V 4 bases and J 6 bases, with 10 bases left between them. Per the germline V gene, CDR1 is SNHLY and CDR2 is FYNNEI. In DNA, the CDR3 is TGTGCCAGCAGTGCGCCGATTACCGAGCAGTACTTC. Translating gives CASSAPITEQYF.

This clone was recorded only once. The chain uses TRBV7-3 and TRBJ2-2; D not certain. CDR3 length: 13 amino acids. Trimming left V 1 base short and J 6 bases short, with 6 bases between. Germline-derived CDR1 and CDR2 are SGHTA and FQGTGA. CDR3 DNA: TGTGCCAGCAGCTTAAGTATCCCCGGGGAGCTGTTTTTT. Amino acid sequence: CASSLSIPGELFF.

The rearrangement uses TRBV2 and TRBJ2-7; 8 nucleotides align to TRBD2. The V segment lost 7 bases and the J segment 4 bases; nucleotides outside the gene matches: 9. CDR3 length: 14 residues. CDR1 SNHLY and CDR2 FYNNEI come from the germline V gene. CDR3 residues: CASKERELYYEQYF. The CDR3 nucleotides read TGTGCCAGCAAAGAGCGGGAGCTCTATTACGAGCAGTACTTC.